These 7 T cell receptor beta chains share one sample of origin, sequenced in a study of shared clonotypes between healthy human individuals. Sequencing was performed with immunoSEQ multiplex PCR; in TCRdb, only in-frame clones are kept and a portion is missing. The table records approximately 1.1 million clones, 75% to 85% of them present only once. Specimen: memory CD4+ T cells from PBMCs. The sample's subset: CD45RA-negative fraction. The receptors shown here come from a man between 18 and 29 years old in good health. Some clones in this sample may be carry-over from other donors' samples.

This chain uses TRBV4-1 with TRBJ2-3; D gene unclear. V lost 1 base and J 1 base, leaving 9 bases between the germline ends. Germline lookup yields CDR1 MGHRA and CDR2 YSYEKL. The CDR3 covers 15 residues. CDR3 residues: CASSQADRGTDTQYF. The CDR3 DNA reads TGCGCCAGCAGCCAAGCTGACCGGGGCACAGATACGCAGTATTTT.

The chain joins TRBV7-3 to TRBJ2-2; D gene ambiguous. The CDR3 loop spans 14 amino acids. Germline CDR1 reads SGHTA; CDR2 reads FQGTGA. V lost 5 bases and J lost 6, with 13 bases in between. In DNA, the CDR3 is TGTGCCAGCAGCGGGGTAGTTAGGGCCGGGGAGCTGTTTTTT. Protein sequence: CASSGVVRAGELFF.

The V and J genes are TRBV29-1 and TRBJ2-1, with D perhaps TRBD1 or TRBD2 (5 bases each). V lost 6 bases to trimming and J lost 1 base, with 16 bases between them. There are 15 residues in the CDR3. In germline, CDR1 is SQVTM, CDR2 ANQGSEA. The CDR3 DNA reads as TGCAGCGTAAGGGACCGAGACCGTTCCTACAATGAGCAGTTCTTC. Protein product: CSVRDRDRSYNEQFF.

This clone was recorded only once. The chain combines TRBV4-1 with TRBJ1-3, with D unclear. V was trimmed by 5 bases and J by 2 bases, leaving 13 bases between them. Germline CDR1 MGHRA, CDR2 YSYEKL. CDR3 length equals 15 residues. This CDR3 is CASSYGPITGNTIYF. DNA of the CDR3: TGCGCCAGCAGCTATGGACCGATTACTGGAAACACCATATATTTT.

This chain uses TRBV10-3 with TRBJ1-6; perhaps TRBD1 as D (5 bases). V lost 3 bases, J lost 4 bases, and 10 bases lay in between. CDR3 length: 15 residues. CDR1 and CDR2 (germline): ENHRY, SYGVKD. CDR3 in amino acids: CAISERGEYNSPLHF. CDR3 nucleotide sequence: TGTGCCATCAGTGAAAGGGGAGAATATAATTCACCCCTCCACTTT.

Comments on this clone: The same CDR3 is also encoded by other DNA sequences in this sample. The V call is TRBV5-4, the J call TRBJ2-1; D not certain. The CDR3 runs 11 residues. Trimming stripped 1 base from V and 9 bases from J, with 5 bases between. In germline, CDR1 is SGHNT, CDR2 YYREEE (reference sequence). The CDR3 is CASSLIGEQFF. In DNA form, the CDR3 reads TGTGCCAGCAGCTTGATTGGTGAGCAGTTCTTC.

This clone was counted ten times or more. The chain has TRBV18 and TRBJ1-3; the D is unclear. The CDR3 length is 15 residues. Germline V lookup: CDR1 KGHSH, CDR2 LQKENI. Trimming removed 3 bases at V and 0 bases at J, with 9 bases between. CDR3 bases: TGTGCCAGCTCACCCCCCAGCCTCTCTGGAAACACCATATATTTT. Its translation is CASSPPSLSGNTIYF.